This T cell receptor beta chain was profiled in a study of T-cell reconstitution after alpha-beta-depleted transplantation in children. This clonotype has ten or more counts. The germline V gene has CDR1 LGHNA and CDR2 YNFKEQ. Trimming took 4 bases from V and 2 from J, leaving 17 bases between them. The CDR3 extends over 16 amino acids. The library targeted TCRbeta and was prepared with unique molecular identifiers. TCRdb passed the PCR reads through MiXCR, listing each CDR3 protein once. The data contain around 92,000 distinct CDR3 sequences, over 9% of them singletons. The TCR was taken from a human donor who donated a stem cell graft to a child with inherited bone marrow failure. Material: PBMCs from the stem cell graft donor, obtained from the stem cell graft. This chain connects TRBV4-2 to TRBJ1-1; tentative D call: TRBD1 (6 bases). The CDR3 DNA reads TGTGCCAGCAGCCCCCAAGGTCGGACAGCAAACACTGAAGCTTTCTTT. Translating gives CASSPQGRTANTEAFF.